This is a list of T cell receptor beta chains from one sample in a study of OX40 agonist ivuxolimab in advanced cancers. Sequencing was performed with immunoSEQ multiplex PCR; in TCRdb, only in-frame clones are kept and a portion is missing. Of some 77,000 clones listed, 80% to 90% were seen once; the top ten hold approximately 5.5%. Sample: CD4+ or CD8+ T cells sorted from blood, taken in a trial of the OX40 agonist ivuxolimab. All receptors come from an adult with an advanced solid tumor such as melanoma, head and neck, liver or kidney cancer. Each CDR3 is given with its conserved first and last residue. Each record gives: V gene, J gene, clone size, D gene, CDR3 protein, CDR3 DNA. D genes are given only for firm matches. A clone size is listed for some rows: how often the clone was seen (once, few, many), or a class if it is expanded.

TRBV13,TRBJ2-3,NA,NA,CASSLRAADTQYF,TGTGCCAGCAGCTTAAGGGCGGCAGATACGCAGTATTTT
TRBV27,TRBJ1-5,few,NA,CASSATSNQPQHF,TGTGCCAGCAGTGCGACAAGCAATCAGCCCCAGCATTTT
TRBV2,TRBJ2-7,few,NA,CASSERDEQYF,TGTGCCAGCAGTGAGCGAGACGAGCAGTACTTC
TRBV19,TRBJ2-7,once,TRBD1,CASSMTGIYEQYF,TGTGCCAGTAGTATGACAGGGATCTACGAGCAGTACTTC
TRBV5-1,TRBJ1-4,NA,NA,CASSLAGATNEKLFF,TGCGCCAGCAGCTTGGCCGGAGCAACTAATGAAAAACTGTTTTTT
TRBV9,TRBJ2-1,NA,NA,CASSVHQTRPSYNEQFF,TGTGCCAGCAGCGTCCACCAGACTAGACCCTCCTACAATGAGCAGTTCTTC
TRBV6-1,TRBJ1-1,NA,NA,CASSGDMNTEAFF,TGTGCCAGCAGTGGGGACATGAACACTGAAGCTTTCTTT
TRBV21-1,TRBJ1-4,NA,NA,CASSKEKGANEKLFF,TGTGCCAGCAGCAAAGAAAAGGGGGCTAATGAAAAACTGTTTTTT
TRBV5-1,TRBJ1-3,NA,NA,CASSLNTGSGNTIYF,TGCGCCAGCAGCCTTAACACGGGCTCTGGAAACACCATATATTTT
TRBV5-6,TRBJ2-2,NA,NA,CASSLPRGGELFF,TGTGCCAGCAGCTTGCCCAGGGGCGGGGAGCTGTTTTTT
TRBV5-1,TRBJ2-5,once,TRBD2,CASSLTSGGQETQYF,TGCGCCAGCAGCCTGACTAGCGGGGGACAAGAGACCCAGTACTTC
TRBV5-6,TRBJ1-2,NA,NA,CASSLIFSGYTF,TGTGCCAGCAGCTTGATCTTCAGTGGCTACACCTTC
TRBV19,TRBJ1-2,NA,TRBD1,CASSADRGNYGYTF,TGTGCCAGTAGCGCGGACAGGGGTAACTATGGCTACACCTTC
TRBV18,TRBJ1-1,NA,NA,CASSSQKNTEAFF,TGTGCCAGCTCAAGCCAGAAGAACACTGAAGCTTTCTTT
TRBV30,TRBJ2-1,NA,TRBD1,CASDRVTTNEQFF,TGTGCCTCAGACAGGGTTACTACAAATGAGCAGTTCTTC
TRBV29-1,TRBJ1-1,NA,TRBD1,CSVRQGVGTEAFF,TGCAGCGTTAGACAGGGGGTAGGGACTGAAGCTTTCTTT
TRBV7-9,TRBJ2-7,NA,NA,CASSHLNYEQYF,TGTGCCAGCAGCCATCTAAATTACGAGCAGTACTTC